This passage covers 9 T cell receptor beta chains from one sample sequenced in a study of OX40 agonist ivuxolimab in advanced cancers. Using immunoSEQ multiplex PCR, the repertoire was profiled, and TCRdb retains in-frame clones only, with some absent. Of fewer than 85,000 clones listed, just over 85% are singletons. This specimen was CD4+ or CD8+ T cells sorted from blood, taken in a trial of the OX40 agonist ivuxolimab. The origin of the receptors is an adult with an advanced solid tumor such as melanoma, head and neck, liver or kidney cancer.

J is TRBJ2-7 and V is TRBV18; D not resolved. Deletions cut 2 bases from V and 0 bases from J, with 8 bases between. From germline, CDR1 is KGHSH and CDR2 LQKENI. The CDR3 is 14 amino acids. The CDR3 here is CASSPAGYSYEQYF. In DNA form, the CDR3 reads TGTGCCAGCTCACCAGCAGGCTACTCCTACGAGCAGTACTTC.

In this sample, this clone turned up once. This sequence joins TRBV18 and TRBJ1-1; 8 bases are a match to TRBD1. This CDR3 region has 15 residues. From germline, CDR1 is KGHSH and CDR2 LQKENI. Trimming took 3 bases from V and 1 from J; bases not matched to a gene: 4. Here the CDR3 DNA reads TGTGCCAGCTCACCCATGACAGGGGCGAACACTGAAGCTTTCTTT. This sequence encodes CASSPMTGANTEAFF. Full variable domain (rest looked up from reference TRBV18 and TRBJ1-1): NAGVMQNPRHLVRRRGQEARLRCSPMKGHSHVYWYRQLPEEGLKFMVYLQKENIIDESGMPKERFSAEFPKEGPSILRIQQVVRGDSAAYFCASSPMTGANTEAFFGQGTRLTVV.

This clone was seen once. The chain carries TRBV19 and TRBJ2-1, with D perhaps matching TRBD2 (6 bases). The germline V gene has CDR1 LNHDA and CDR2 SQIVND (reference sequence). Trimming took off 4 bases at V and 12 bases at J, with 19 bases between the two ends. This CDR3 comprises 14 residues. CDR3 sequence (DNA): TGTGCCAGTAGTACTACTAGCCGCCCCGGCGGGCAGTTCTTC. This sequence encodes CASSTTSRPGGQFF.

CDR3 protein: CASCELAGVSNTGELFF. The CDR3 region has the DNA TGTGCCAGCTGCGAGCTAGCGGGGGTTTCGAACACCGGGGAGCTGTTTTTT. The rearrangement uses TRBV18 and TRBJ2-2; 10 positions agree with TRBD2. The CDR3 runs to 17 residues. Trimming took 7 bases from V and 0 from J; bases not matched to a gene: 8. Per the germline V gene, CDR1 is KGHSH and CDR2 is LQKENI. Using reference TRBV18 and TRBJ2-2 for the parts outside the CDR3, the full variable domain is NAGVMQNPRHLVRRRGQEARLRCSPMKGHSHVYWYRQLPEEGLKFMVYLQKENIIDESGMPKERFSAEFPKEGPSILRIQQVVRGDSAAYFCASCELAGVSNTGELFFGEGSRLTVL.

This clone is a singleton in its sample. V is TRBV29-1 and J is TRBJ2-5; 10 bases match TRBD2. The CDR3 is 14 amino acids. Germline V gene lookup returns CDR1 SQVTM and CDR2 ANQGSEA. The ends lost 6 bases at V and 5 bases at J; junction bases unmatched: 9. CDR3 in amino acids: CSVLRLAGWETQYF. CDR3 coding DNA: TGCAGCGTACTCCGACTAGCGGGTTGGGAGACCCAGTACTTC.

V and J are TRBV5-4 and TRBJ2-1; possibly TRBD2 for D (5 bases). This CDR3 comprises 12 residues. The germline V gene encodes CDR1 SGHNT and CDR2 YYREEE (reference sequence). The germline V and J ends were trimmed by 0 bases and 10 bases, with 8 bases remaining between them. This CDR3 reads CASSLGREEQFF. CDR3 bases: TGTGCCAGCAGCTTGGGAAGGGAGGAGCAGTTCTTC.

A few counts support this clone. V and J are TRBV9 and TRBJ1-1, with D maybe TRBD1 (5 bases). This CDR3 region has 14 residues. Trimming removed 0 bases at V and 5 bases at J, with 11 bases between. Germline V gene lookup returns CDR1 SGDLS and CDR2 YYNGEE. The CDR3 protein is CASSVVQGGTEAFF. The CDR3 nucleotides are TGTGCCAGCAGCGTAGTTCAGGGAGGGACTGAAGCTTTCTTT.

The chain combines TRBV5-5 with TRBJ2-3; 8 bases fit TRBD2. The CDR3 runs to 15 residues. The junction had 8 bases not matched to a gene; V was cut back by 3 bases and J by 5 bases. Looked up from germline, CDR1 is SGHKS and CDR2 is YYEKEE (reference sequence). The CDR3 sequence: CASSSPSGGIDTQYF. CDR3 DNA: TGTGCCAGCAGCTCGCCTTCGGGAGGGATAGATACGCAGTATTTT.

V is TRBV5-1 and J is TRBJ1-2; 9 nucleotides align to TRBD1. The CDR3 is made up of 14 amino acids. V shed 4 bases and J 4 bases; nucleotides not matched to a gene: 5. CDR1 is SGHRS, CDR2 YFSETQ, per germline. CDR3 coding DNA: TGCGCCAGCAGCCCGGGACAGGGCGGCTATGGCTACACCTTC. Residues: CASSPGQGGYGYTF.